Below are 23 T cell receptor beta chains sequenced from a single sample in a study of blood T cell repertoires in COVID-19. This table comes from immunoSEQ multiplex PCR, and its TCRdb copy is limited to in-frame clones, with some not included. The sample records around 100,000 clones, about nine tenths being singletons. The source material was peripheral blood. The receptors shown here come from a woman aged 45-65 years with COVID-19, enrolled during active disease.

The chain combines TRBV7-2 with TRBJ1-2; 7 positions match TRBD1. The CDR3 runs to 15 residues. CDR1 SGHTA and CDR2 FQGNSA come from the germline V gene. The V segment lost 1 base and the J segment 2 bases; nucleotides outside the gene matches: 4. The CDR3 DNA sequence: TGTGCCAGCAGCTTAGGTGTGACAGGGAACTATGGCTACACCTTC. Its translation is CASSLGVTGNYGYTF.

The rearrangement joins TRBV5-5 to TRBJ1-5; D possibly corresponds to TRBD1 (6 bases). Germline V gene sequence: CDR1 SGHKS, CDR2 YYEKEE (reference sequence). V shed 3 bases and J shed 0 bases, with 13 bases lying between them. The CDR3 consists of 16 residues. The CDR3 is CASSSTGTYSNQPQHF. In nucleotides, the CDR3 is TGTGCCAGCAGCTCGACAGGAACCTATAGCAATCAGCCCCAGCATTTT.

As regards this clone: A junction boundary mismatches the germline segment, possibly from a read error. CDR3 DNA: TGTGCTAGCGGTTTTCACGGGGGAACTGAAGCTTTCTTT. It translates to CASGFHGGTEAFF. This chain connects TRBV12-5 to TRBJ1-1, with D maybe TRBD1 (5 bases). CDR3 length: 13 residues. CDR1 is LGHNT, CDR2 FRNRAP, per germline.

The V and J genes are TRBV5-4 and TRBJ1-1, with D perhaps TRBD1 (5 bases). Germline values: CDR1 SGHNT, CDR2 YYREEE (reference sequence). Trimming stripped 0 bases from V and 5 bases from J, with 20 bases between. The CDR3 sequence is 17 residues long. The CDR3 region has the DNA TGTGCCAGCAGCTTGGATTCCCTGGGGGGGAGGGGAACTGAAGCTTTCTTT. Encoded protein: CASSLDSLGGRGTEAFF.

V is TRBV6-2 or TRBV6-3 and J is TRBJ1-1; D possibly corresponds to TRBD1 (5 bases). The CDR3 extends over 15 amino acids. Germline V CDR1 and CDR2: MNHEY, SVGEGT. V was shortened by 2 bases and J by 1 base, with 11 bases between the two germline ends. CDR3 in amino acids: CASSYGARPNTEAFF. The CDR3 nucleotides are TGTGCCAGCAGTTACGGGGCAAGGCCGAACACTGAAGCTTTCTTT.

DNA of the CDR3: TGTGCCAGCTCACCGACGGACAGAGAGGCTTTCTTT. Protein sequence: CASSPTDREAFF. The V and J genes are TRBV18 and TRBJ1-1, with D possibly TRBD1 on 6 matching bases. The germline gives CDR1 KGHSH, CDR2 LQKENI. The V end lost 3 bases, the J end lost 11 bases, and 13 bases lay between the germline ends. The CDR3 spans 12 residues.

CDR3 protein: CASRENAYNSPLHF. CDR3 nucleotides: TGTGCCAGTCGCGAGAATGCCTATAATTCACCCCTCCACTTT. V gene TRBV19 combines with J gene TRBJ1-6; no firm D call. V lost 8 bases to trimming and J lost 2 bases, with 10 bases between them. The CDR3 loop spans 14 amino acids. Germline-derived CDR1 and CDR2 are LNHDA and SQIVND (reference sequence).

This rearrangement joins TRBV19 to TRBJ1-5, with 9 bases matching TRBD1. Germline V CDR1 and CDR2: LNHDA, SQIVND (reference sequence). The trim removed 5 bases at V and 4 bases at J, leaving 6 bases unmatched. The CDR3 length is 15 residues. CDR3 residues: CASSVRDRANQPQHF. DNA of the CDR3: TGTGCCAGTAGTGTCCGGGACAGGGCGAATCAGCCCCAGCATTTT.

The J gene is TRBJ2-5, the V gene TRBV19; 10 bases agree with TRBD2. V was clipped by 6 bases and J by 2 bases; unmatched bases: 9. The CDR3 is made up of 16 amino acids. Germline CDR1 and CDR2: LNHDA and SQIVND (reference sequence). The CDR3 reads CASRRGSGGTQETQYF. In nucleotides, the CDR3 is TGTGCCAGTAGAAGGGGTAGCGGGGGGACACAAGAGACCCAGTACTTC.

This clone is a singleton in its sample. The gene calls are TRBV7-9 and TRBJ2-3, with a tentative D call TRBD2 (6 bases). Trimming took off 1 base at V and 1 base at J, with 12 bases between the two ends. The germline gives CDR1 SEHNR, CDR2 FQNEAQ (reference sequence). CDR3 length: 16 amino acids. CDR3 protein: CASSLVRRGRTDTQYF. CDR3 sequence (DNA): TGTGCCAGCAGCTTAGTACGGCGGGGCCGCACAGATACGCAGTATTTT. The full variable domain, rest sourced from reference TRBV7-9 and TRBJ2-3, is DTGVSQNPRHKITKRGQNVTFRCDPISEHNRLYWYRQTLGQGPEFLTYFQNEAQLEKSRLLSDRFSAERPKGSFSTLEIQRTEQGDSAMYLCASSLVRRGRTDTQYFGPGTRLTVL.

The chain is built from TRBV5-1 and TRBJ2-1; TRBD2 matches at 8 bases. Germline CDR1 and CDR2: SGHRS and YFSETQ. The CDR3 extends over 15 amino acids. Trimming took 4 bases from V and 1 from J; bases not matched to a gene: 4. This CDR3 is CASSVGLGSYNEQFF. CDR3 DNA: TGCGCCAGCAGCGTGGGACTAGGTTCCTACAATGAGCAGTTCTTC.

This chain connects TRBV19 to TRBJ1-5, with TRBD1 identical over 9 bases. The ends lost 4 bases at V and 5 bases at J; junction bases unmatched: 6. CDR1 and CDR2 from the germline V gene are LNHDA and SQIVND (reference sequence). The CDR3 covers 15 residues. Here the CDR3 DNA reads TGTGCCAGTAGTAGCCTGGACAGGGGAGATCAGCCCCAGCATTTT. It specifies CASSSLDRGDQPQHF.

This clone appeared a single time. This chain joins TRBV3-1 (or the pseudogene TRBV3-2) and TRBJ1-2; 7 positions agree with TRBD1. The CDR3 contains 16 residues. Germline V CDR1 and CDR2: LGHDT, YNNKEL (reference sequence). V lost 4 bases to trimming and J lost 5 bases; unmatched junction nucleotides: 13. This CDR3 is CASSPPLGTALYGYTF. Written as DNA, the CDR3 is TGTGCCAGCAGCCCTCCCCTAGGGACAGCCCTATATGGCTACACCTTC.

The chain links TRBV9 to TRBJ2-2, with TRBD1 as a possible D gene (6 bases). This CDR3 spans 15 amino acids. Per germline, CDR1 SGDLS and CDR2 YYNGEE. V lost 0 bases, J lost 2 bases, and 8 bases lay in between. CDR3 protein: CASSVETGNTGELFF. The CDR3 nucleotides are TGTGCCAGCAGCGTAGAGACAGGCAACACCGGGGAGCTGTTTTTT.

The chain links TRBV30 to TRBJ1-1; a weak D match, TRBD1 (5 bases). There are 16 residues in the CDR3. The germline gives CDR1 GTSNPN, CDR2 SVGIG (reference sequence). The ends were cut back, 5 bases at V and 5 bases at J, with 24 bases in the middle. The CDR3 bases are TGTGCCTGGGGTCCAGAGAGGAGGGGTGGAAAGACTGAAGCTTTCTTT. It codes for CAWGPERRGGKTEAFF.

This clone appeared a few times. The V call is TRBV27, the J call TRBJ1-1; D not certain. This CDR3 is built from 11 residues. Germline CDR1 and CDR2: MNHEY and SMNVEV (reference sequence). Trimming cost V 6 bases and J 8 bases, with 10 bases left between them. The CDR3 DNA sequence: TGTGCCAGCAGCCACGGGTCCGAAGCTTTCTTT. Its protein product is CASSHGSEAFF.

V gene TRBV18 combines with J gene TRBJ1-2; 8 bases line up with TRBD1. The J segment lost 4 bases and the V segment lost 3 bases, leaving 7 bases of the junction unmatched. The CDR3 has 15 residues. Germline V CDR1 and CDR2: KGHSH, LQKENI. CDR3 amino acids: CASSPSEDRGYGYTF. CDR3 nucleotides: TGTGCCAGCTCACCGTCAGAAGACAGGGGCTATGGCTACACCTTC.

The chain recombines TRBV18 with TRBJ2-7, with 7 positions matching TRBD1. Unmatched junction bases numbered 4, after V lost 3 bases and J lost 2 bases. The germline V gene encodes CDR1 KGHSH and CDR2 LQKENI. CDR3 length equals 14 residues. CDR3 sequence (DNA): TGTGCCAGCTCACCGTCAGGGGGTCCCTACGAGCAGTACTTC. It yields the protein CASSPSGGPYEQYF.

V gene TRBV19 combines with J gene TRBJ1-6; D is perhaps TRBD1 (5 bases). The CDR3 contains 12 residues. Germline assignment: CDR1 LNHDA and CDR2 SQIVND (reference sequence). With 9 bases removed from V and 10 bases from J, the gap between germline ends came to 13 bases. CDR3 sequence (DNA): TGTGCCAGCCGGCAGGGCTCATCACCCCTCCACTTT. Protein: CASRQGSSPLHF.

The chain carries TRBV21-1 and TRBJ1-2; the D segment call TRBD1 is taken from the table without a DNA check. TRBV21-1 is annotated as a pseudogene. The CDR3 is 12 amino acids. CDR3 sequence: CASSHQNYGYTF. As DNA, the CDR3 is TGTGCCAGCAGCCATCAGAACTATGGCTACACCTTC.

Of note for this clone: Other DNA sequences from this sample encode an identical CDR3 as well. The chain has TRBV5-1 and TRBJ1-1, with 7 bases aligning to TRBD1. V lost 0 bases to trimming and J lost 5 bases; unmatched junction nucleotides: 4. CDR1 and CDR2 (germline): SGHRS, YFSETQ. This CDR3 spans 14 amino acids. The CDR3 DNA sequence: TGCGCCAGCAGCTTGGATTCAGGGGGGACTGAAGCTTTCTTT. Its translation: CASSLDSGGTEAFF.

V usage is TRBV5-1 and J usage is TRBJ1-2, with 7 bases fitting TRBD1. CDR1 is SGHRS, CDR2 YFSETQ, per germline. The V gene end was trimmed by 5 bases and the J gene end by 4 bases; junction bases not matched to a gene: 11. CDR3 length equals 15 residues. The CDR3: CASSLTLGTAYGYTF. DNA for the CDR3: TGCGCCAGCAGTTTAACTCTAGGGACAGCCTATGGCTACACCTTC.

The CDR3 spells CASSESYYHEQYV. DNA of the CDR3: TGCGCCAGCAGTGAGTCGTACTACCACGAGCAGTACGTC. J is TRBJ2-7 and V is TRBV10-2; no reliable D call. The germline gives CDR1 WSHSY, CDR2 SAAADI. The CDR3 is 13 residues long. V dropped 0 bases and J dropped 5 bases, with 8 bases sitting between them.